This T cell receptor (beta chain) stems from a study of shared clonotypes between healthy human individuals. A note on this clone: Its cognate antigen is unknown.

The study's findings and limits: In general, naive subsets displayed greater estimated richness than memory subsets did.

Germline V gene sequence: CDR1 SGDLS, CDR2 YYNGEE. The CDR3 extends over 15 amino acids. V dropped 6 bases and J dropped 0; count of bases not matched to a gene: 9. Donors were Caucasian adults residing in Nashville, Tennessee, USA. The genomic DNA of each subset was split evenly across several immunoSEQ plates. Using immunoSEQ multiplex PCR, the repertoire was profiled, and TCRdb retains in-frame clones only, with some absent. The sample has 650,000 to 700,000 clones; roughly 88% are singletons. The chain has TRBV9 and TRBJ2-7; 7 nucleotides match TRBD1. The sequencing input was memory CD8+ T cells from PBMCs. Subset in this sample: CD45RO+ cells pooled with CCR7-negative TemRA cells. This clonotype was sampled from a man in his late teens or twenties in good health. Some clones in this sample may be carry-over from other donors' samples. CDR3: CASTPGDSSSYEQYF. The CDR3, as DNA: TGTGCCAGCACCCCAGGGGACAGCAGCTCCTACGAGCAGTACTTC.